This TCR beta chain was profiled in a study of neurological immune-mediated disorders. The cDNA was produced through 5'RACE with 10-nucleotide random UMIs. TCRdb analysed the 5' RACE reads with MiXCR anew, one entry per CDR3 protein. Altogether about 55,000 distinct CDR3 sequences are present, 24% being singletons, with the ten largest covering roughly 4.6%. Time point described: technical triplicate 2. Germline assignment: CDR1 ENHRY and CDR2 SYGVKD. Trimming removed 2 bases from V and 6 bases from J, with 13 bases in between. The CDR3 is 14 amino acids. The J gene is TRBJ1-1, the V gene TRBV10-3, with a tentative D call TRBD1 (5 bases). The specimen was PBMCs. The receptor comes from a man in his 60s with HTLV-1-associated myelopathy (HAM/TSP). In DNA, the CDR3 is TGTGCCATCAGTGAGGGAACAGGCAACGCTGAAGCTTTCTTT. This encodes CAISEGTGNAEAFF.